The 15 T cell receptor beta chains below all came from one sample that was sequenced in a study of response to subunit inactivated influenza vaccine. Each CDR3 protein gets one entry after TCRdb re-called the RT-PCR reads with MiXCR. The sample carries some 480,000 distinct CDR3 sequences, 9.5% to 13% recorded once. The material was PBMCs from blood, obtained more than 35 days after vaccination. These receptors all stem from a man aged 50 to 59 who received an inactivated influenza vaccine.

This clonotype was detected only a few times. V and J are TRBV4-2 and TRBJ2-5; the D gene could be TRBD1 or TRBD2 (6 bases each). Trimming removed 4 bases from V and 2 bases from J, with 8 bases in between. The CDR3 has 13 amino acids. Germline V gene lookup returns CDR1 LGHNA and CDR2 YNFKEQ. CDR3 loop: CASSRGAQETQYF. The DNA for the CDR3 is TGTGCCAGCAGCCGGGGGGCTCAAGAGACCCAGTACTTC.

This clonotype has just a few counts. The J gene is TRBJ1-1, the V gene TRBV3-1; 7 bases agree with TRBD1. This CDR3 is built from 15 residues. Germline-derived CDR1 and CDR2 are LGHDT and YNNKEL (reference sequence). V lost 5 bases, J lost 6 bases, and 12 bases stayed unmatched. This chain's CDR3 is CASSSFTGEGSEAFF. The DNA of the CDR3 is TGTGCCAGCAGCAGCTTCACAGGGGAAGGGTCTGAAGCTTTCTTT.

In its sample, this clonotype was seen a few times. The chain combines TRBV6-2 or TRBV6-3 with TRBJ1-5; TRBD1 matches at 9 bases. This CDR3 has 15 residues. V was clipped by 6 bases and J by 2 bases; unmatched bases: 5. The germline CDR1 and CDR2 sequences are MNHEY and SVGEGT. The CDR3 protein is CASRGQGRGNQPQHF. CDR3 nucleotide sequence: TGTGCCAGCAGGGGACAGGGTAGGGGCAATCAGCCCCAGCATTTT.

V usage is TRBV4-3 and J usage is TRBJ1-2, with D possibly matching TRBD1 (6 bases). The CDR3 runs to 16 residues. Trimming removed 0 bases from V and 3 bases from J, with 14 bases in between. Germline assignment: CDR1 LGHNA and CDR2 YSLEER. The CDR3 DNA is TGCGCCAGCAGCCAAGACAGGGGCGACGCCTACTATGGCTACACCTTC. Protein product: CASSQDRGDAYYGYTF.

This clonotype turned up a few times. This rearrangement joins TRBV7-8 to TRBJ2-1; perhaps TRBD1 as D (6 bases). The V end lost 2 bases, the J end lost 3 bases, and 11 bases lay between the germline ends. This CDR3 spans 15 amino acids. The V gene's germline CDR1 is SGHVS and CDR2 FQNEAQ. CDR3 nucleotides: TGTGCCAGCAGCTTAACGACAGGTAGCTACAATGAGCAGTTCTTC. It is translated as CASSLTTGSYNEQFF. Supplemented by reference TRBV7-8 and TRBJ2-1, the full variable domain reads GAGVSQSPRYKVAKRGQDVALRCDPISGHVSLFWYQQALGQGPEFLTYFQNEAQLDKSGLPSDRFFAERPEGSVSTLKIQRTQQEDSAVYLCASSLTTGSYNEQFFGPGTRLTVL.

The table lists this clonotype with many counts. This sequence joins TRBV20-1 and TRBJ2-7; D is ambiguous. The length of the CDR3 is 10 residues. Germline V gene lookup returns CDR1 DFQATT and CDR2 SNEGSKA (reference sequence). V gave up 3 bases and J gave up 11 bases, with 11 bases separating them. In DNA form, the CDR3 reads TGCAGTGCTAGGTGGTCGGATGAGTACTTC. Its translation is CSARWSDEYF.

This clonotype has only a few counts. This chain links TRBV13 with TRBJ2-3, with D uncertain. V dropped 3 bases and J dropped 5 bases, with 12 bases sitting between them. Germline values: CDR1 PRHDT, CDR2 FYEKMQ (reference sequence). The CDR3 spans 14 residues. In DNA form, the CDR3 reads TGTGCCAGCAGCTTTCGCAGCGATGGAGATACGCAGTATTTT. Residues: CASSFRSDGDTQYF.

V and J are TRBV6-1 and TRBJ1-5, with D possibly matching TRBD1 (6 bases). V was cut by 1 base and J by 6 bases, with 13 bases left in between. This CDR3 is 15 amino acids long. Germline CDR1 MNHNS, CDR2 SASEGT. The CDR3 protein is CASSEEGGLGQPQHF. In DNA form, the CDR3 reads TGTGCCAGCAGTGAAGAAGGGGGGCTCGGTCAGCCCCAGCATTTT.

This clonotype was counted ten times or more. The chain recombines TRBV12-3 or TRBV12-4 with TRBJ2-5; either TRBD1 or TRBD2 may supply D (6 bases each). The ends were cut back, 4 bases at V and 4 bases at J, with 10 bases in the middle. The CDR3 loop spans 13 amino acids. For the CDR3, the DNA is TGTGCCAGCAGTTATCGGGGGCGAGAGACCCAGTACTTC. It codes for CASSYRGRETQYF.

J is TRBJ2-3 and V is TRBV15; D might be TRBD1 (6 bases). V dropped 5 bases and J dropped 5 bases, with 20 bases sitting between them. The CDR3 sequence is 16 residues long. Germline CDR1 reads LNHNV; CDR2 reads YYDKDF (reference sequence). The CDR3: CATSARQAQLGDTQYF. The DNA of the CDR3 is TGTGCCACCAGCGCTAGACAGGCGCAATTGGGAGATACGCAGTATTTT.

The chain employs TRBV6-5 and TRBJ2-7, with D uncertain. The germline CDR1 and CDR2 sequences are MNHEY and SVGAGI. V was pared by 2 bases and J by 3 bases, with 8 bases between. This CDR3 contains 13 residues. The CDR3: CASSYQAYYEQYF. For the CDR3, the DNA is TGTGCCAGCAGTTACCAGGCCTACTACGAGCAGTACTTC.

This clonotype came up many times. The chain's CDR3 is CSARAPRETRYSYEQYF. The CDR3, as DNA: TGCAGTGCTAGAGCCCCTCGCGAAACTAGGTACTCCTACGAGCAGTACTTC. This chain connects TRBV20-1 to TRBJ2-7; possibly TRBD2 for D (5 bases). Germline CDR1 DFQATT, CDR2 SNEGSKA (reference sequence). Trimming shortened V by 1 base and J by 0 bases, and 19 bases separated the two germline ends. The CDR3 is 17 amino acids.

The chain's CDR3 is CASSVAQGASYEQYF. CDR3 DNA: TGTGCCAGCAGCGTAGCTCAGGGGGCCTCCTACGAGCAGTACTTC. The V gene is TRBV9, the J gene TRBJ2-7; 8 bases match TRBD1. Germline CDR1 SGDLS, CDR2 YYNGEE. Trimming cost V 0 bases and J 0 bases; bases outside gene matches: 2. The CDR3 has 15 amino acids. The full variable domain, its missing parts supplied by reference TRBV9 and TRBJ2-7, is DSGVTQTPKHLITATGQRVTLRCSPRSGDLSVYWYQQSLDQGLQFLIQYYNGEERAKGNILERFSAQQFPDLHSELNLSSLELGDSALYFCASSVAQGASYEQYFGPGTRLTVT.

This clonotype was picked up many times. The rearrangement joins TRBV12-3 or TRBV12-4 to TRBJ1-3, with D unclear. V lost 6 bases to trimming and J lost 0 bases, with 6 bases between them. This CDR3 has 13 amino acids. CDR3 amino acids: CASRLRSGNTIYF. For the CDR3, the DNA is TGTGCCAGCAGGCTGCGCTCTGGAAACACCATATATTTT.

V and J are TRBV11-2 and TRBJ1-1; tentatively, D is TRBD1 (5 bases). With 5 bases removed from V and 2 bases from J, the gap between germline ends came to 18 bases. Germline loops: CDR1 SGHAT, CDR2 FQNNGV. The CDR3 consists of 16 residues. CDR3 protein: CASSRTNRRGNTEAFF. The CDR3, as DNA: TGTGCCAGCAGCCGAACTAACCGTAGGGGTAACACTGAAGCTTTCTTT.